Listed here is a single T cell receptor (beta chain). The antigen is undetermined. V was cut by 4 bases and J by 3 bases, with 18 bases left in between. This CDR3 spans 16 amino acids. CDR1 SGHTS and CDR2 YDEGEE come from the germline V gene. The source of the sample is a study of CD4 T cells in relation to SARS-CoV-2 and coronaviruses. Study-wide context: After roughly 9 days of antigen culture, PBMC TCR beta CDR3s were sequenced. The negative reference was HIV-1 Nef peptide pool or peptide-free culture.

Unexposed donor CD4+ T cells date from about 2011-2018, before the COVID-19 pandemic. Isolation of CD4+ T cells took place after approximately 10 days in culture. As cell numbers allowed, unexposed-donor CD4+ T cells faced SARS-CoV-2 S/N and four cold-coronavirus spikes. Overall study findings and caveats: Samples before the pandemic and after infection were not matched within any donor.

Assay: immunoSEQ multiplex PCR; the TCRdb copy retains only in-frame clones and omits some. Among about 21,000 clones, 74% were seen once, and the ten largest hold under 15%. Sequencing was performed on CD4+ T cells from PBMCs, cultured in vitro. This sequence was found in a human donor in good health. V usage is TRBV5-8 and J usage is TRBJ2-3; weak D call: TRBD2 (5 bases). The CDR3 is CASSHGLTDQTDTQYF. The CDR3, as DNA: TGTGCCAGCAGCCACGGACTGACGGACCAAACAGATACGCAGTATTTT. Drawing the rest from reference TRBV5-8 and TRBJ2-3, the complete variable domain is EAGVTQSPTHLIKTRGQQATLRCSPISGHTSVYWYQQALGLGLQFLLWYDEGEERNRGNFPPRFSGRQFPNYSSELNVNALELEDSALYLCASSHGLTDQTDTQYFGPGTRLTVL.